This TCR beta chain was identified in a study of preoperative IRX-2 immunotherapy in early breast cancer. This clone occurred once. The treatment: preoperative locoregional IRX-2 cytokine immunotherapy. Patients received preoperative, locoregional IRX-2 cytokine immunotherapy in a phase Ib study. Using immunoSEQ multiplex PCR, the repertoire was profiled, and TCRdb retains in-frame clones only, with some absent. Among 60,000 or so clones listed, approximately 94% were seen once. V was cut by 0 bases and J by 6 bases, with 12 bases left in between. Germline CDR1 reads LNHNV; CDR2 reads YYDKDF (reference sequence). The CDR3 extends over 15 amino acids.

This material was obtained from a patient treated with IRX-2 immunotherapy. The chain employs TRBV15 and TRBJ2-1, with D unclear. The receptor was isolated from a human donor with breast cancer. Written as DNA, the CDR3 is TGTGCCACCAGCAGAGAGATTGCTAGTGGCAATGAGCAGTTCTTC. Its protein is CATSREIASGNEQFF.